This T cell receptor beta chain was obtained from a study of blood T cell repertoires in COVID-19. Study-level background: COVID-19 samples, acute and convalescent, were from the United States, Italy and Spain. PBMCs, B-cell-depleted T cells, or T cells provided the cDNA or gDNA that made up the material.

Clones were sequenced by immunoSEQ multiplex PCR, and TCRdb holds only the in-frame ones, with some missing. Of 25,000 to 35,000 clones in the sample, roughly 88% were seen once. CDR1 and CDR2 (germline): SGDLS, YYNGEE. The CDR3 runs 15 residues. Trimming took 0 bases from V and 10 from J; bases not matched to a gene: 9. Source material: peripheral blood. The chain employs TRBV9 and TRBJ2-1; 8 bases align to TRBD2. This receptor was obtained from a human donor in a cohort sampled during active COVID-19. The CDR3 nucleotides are TGTGCCAGCAGCGTAGAGCTCGGGGGGGGACTCGAGCAGTTCTTC. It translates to CASSVELGGGLEQFF.